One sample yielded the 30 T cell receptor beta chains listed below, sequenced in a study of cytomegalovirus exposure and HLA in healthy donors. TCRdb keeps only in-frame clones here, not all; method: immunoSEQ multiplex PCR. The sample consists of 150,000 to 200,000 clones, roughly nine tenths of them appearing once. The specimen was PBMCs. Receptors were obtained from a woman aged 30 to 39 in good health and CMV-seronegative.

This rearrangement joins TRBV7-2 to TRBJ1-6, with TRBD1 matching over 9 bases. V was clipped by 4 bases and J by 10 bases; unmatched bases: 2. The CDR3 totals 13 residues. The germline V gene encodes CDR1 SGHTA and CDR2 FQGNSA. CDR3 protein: CASSSGQGSPLHF. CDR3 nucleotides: TGTGCCAGCAGCTCAGGACAGGGGTCACCCCTCCACTTT.

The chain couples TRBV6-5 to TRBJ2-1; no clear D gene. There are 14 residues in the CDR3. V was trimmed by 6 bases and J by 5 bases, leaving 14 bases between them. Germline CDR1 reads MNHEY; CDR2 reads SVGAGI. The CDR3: CASSRRTADNEQFF. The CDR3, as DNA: TGTGCCAGCAGCCGCAGGACGGCGGACAATGAGCAGTTCTTC.

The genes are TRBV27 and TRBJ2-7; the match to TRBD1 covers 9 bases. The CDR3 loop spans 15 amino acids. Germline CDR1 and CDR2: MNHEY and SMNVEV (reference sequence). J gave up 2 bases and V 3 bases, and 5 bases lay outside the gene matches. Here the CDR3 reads CASSFLGTGPYEQYF. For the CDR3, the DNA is TGTGCCAGCAGTTTCCTCGGGACAGGGCCCTACGAGCAGTACTTC.

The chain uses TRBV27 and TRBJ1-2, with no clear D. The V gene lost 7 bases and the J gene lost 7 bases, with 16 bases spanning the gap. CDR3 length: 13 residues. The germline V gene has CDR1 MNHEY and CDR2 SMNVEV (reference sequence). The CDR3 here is CASTDGGRGGYTF. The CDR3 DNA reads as TGTGCCAGCACCGATGGTGGTAGAGGTGGCTACACCTTC.

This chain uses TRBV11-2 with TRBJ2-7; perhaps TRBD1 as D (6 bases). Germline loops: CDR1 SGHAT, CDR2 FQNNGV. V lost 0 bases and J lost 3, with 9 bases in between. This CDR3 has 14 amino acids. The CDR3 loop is CASSLDPGVYEQYF. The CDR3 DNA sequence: TGTGCCAGCAGCTTAGACCCAGGGGTCTACGAGCAGTACTTC. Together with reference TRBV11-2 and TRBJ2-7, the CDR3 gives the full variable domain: EAGVAQSPRYKIIEKRQSVAFWCNPISGHATLYWYQQILGQGPKLLIQFQNNGVVDDSQLPKDRFSAERLKGVDSTLKIQPAKLEDSAVYLCASSLDPGVYEQYFGPGTRLTVT.

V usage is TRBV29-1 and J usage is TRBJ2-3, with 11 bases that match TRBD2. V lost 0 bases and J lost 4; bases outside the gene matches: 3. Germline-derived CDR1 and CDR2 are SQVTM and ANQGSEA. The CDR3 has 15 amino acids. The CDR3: CSVEDGLAGSDTQYF. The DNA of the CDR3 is TGCAGCGTTGAAGATGGACTAGCGGGTTCAGATACGCAGTATTTT.

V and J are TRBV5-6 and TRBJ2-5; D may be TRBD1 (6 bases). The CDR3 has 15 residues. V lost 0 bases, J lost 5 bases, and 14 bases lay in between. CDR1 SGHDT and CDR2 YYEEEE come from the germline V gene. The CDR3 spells CASSLATGILETQYF. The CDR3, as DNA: TGTGCCAGCAGCTTGGCCACAGGGATTCTGGAGACCCAGTACTTC.

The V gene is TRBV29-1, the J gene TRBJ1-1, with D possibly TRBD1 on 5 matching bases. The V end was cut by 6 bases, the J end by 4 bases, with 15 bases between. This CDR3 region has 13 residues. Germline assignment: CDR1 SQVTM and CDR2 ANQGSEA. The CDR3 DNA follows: TGCAGCGTGATCAGGGCCCTGCTCACTGAAGCTTTCTTT. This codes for CSVIRALLTEAFF.

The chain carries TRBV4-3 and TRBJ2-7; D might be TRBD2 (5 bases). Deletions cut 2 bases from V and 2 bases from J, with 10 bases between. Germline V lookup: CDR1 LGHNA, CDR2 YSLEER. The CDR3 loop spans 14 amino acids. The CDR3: CASSQSSGTYEQYF. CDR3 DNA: TGCGCCAGCAGCCAATCATCGGGGACCTACGAGCAGTACTTC.

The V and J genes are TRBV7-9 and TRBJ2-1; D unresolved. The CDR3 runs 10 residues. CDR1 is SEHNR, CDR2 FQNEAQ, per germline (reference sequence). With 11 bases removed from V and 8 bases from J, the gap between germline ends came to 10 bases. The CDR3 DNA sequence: TGTGCCTCCCGTCAGGATGAGCAGTTCTTC. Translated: CASRQDEQFF.

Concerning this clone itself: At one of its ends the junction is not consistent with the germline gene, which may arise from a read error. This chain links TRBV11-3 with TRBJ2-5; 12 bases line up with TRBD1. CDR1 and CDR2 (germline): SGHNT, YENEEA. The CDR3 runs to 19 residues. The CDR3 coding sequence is TGTGCCAGCATTGCCCGGGACAGGGGGCGATCTAAAGTCCAAAAGACCCAGTACTTC. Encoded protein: CASIARDRGRSKVQKTQYF. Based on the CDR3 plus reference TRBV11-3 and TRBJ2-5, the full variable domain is EAGVVQSPRYKIIEKKQPVAFWCNPISGHNTLYWYLQNLGQGPELLIRYENEEAVDDSQLPKDRFSAERLKGVDSTLKIQPAELGDSAVYLCASIARDRGRSKVQKTQYFGPGTRLLVL.

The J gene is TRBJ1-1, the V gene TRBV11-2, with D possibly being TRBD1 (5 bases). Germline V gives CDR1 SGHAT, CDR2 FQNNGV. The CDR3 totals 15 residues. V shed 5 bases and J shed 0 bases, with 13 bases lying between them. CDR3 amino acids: CASSPGRGMNTEAFF. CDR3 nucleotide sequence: TGTGCCAGCAGCCCCGGACGGGGGATGAACACTGAAGCTTTCTTT.

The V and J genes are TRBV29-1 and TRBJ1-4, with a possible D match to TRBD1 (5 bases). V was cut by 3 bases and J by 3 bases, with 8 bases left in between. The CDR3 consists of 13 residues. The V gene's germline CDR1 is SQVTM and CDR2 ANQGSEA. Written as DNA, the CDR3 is TGCAGCGTTGAGACAGAACCTAATGAAAAACTGTTTTTT. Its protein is CSVETEPNEKLFF.

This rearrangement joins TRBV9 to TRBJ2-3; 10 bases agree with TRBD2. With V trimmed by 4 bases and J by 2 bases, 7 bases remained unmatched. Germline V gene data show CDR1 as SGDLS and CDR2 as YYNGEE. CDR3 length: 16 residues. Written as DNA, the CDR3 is TGTGCCAGCAGCACCAGCGGGAGGGTGGTCACAGATACGCAGTATTTT. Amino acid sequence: CASSTSGRVVTDTQYF.

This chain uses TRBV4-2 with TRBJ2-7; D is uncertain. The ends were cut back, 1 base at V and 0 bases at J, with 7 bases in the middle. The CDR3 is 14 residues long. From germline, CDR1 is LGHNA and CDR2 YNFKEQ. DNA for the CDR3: TGTGCCAGCAGCCAAGCCTCGCCCTCCTACGAGCAGTACTTC. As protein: CASSQASPSYEQYF.

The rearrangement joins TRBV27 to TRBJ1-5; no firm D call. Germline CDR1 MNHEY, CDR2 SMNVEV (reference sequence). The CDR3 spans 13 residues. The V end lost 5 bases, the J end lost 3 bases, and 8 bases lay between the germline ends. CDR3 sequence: CASSPRNNQPQHF. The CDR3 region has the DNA TGTGCCAGCAGTCCGCGGAACAATCAGCCCCAGCATTTT.

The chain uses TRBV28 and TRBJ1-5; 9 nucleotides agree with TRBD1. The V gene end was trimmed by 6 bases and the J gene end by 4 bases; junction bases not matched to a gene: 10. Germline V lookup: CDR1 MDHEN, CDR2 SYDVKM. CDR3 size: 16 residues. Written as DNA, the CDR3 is TGTGCCAGCAGCTCGGTGGTGGGACAGGGTAATCAGCCCCAGCATTTT. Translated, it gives CASSSVVGQGNQPQHF. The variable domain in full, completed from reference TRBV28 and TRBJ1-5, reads DVKVTQSSRYLVKRTGEKVFLECVQDMDHENMFWYRQDPGLGLRLIYFSYDVKMKEKGDIPEGYSVSREKKERFSLILESASTNQTSMYLCASSSVVGQGNQPQHFGDGTRLSIL.

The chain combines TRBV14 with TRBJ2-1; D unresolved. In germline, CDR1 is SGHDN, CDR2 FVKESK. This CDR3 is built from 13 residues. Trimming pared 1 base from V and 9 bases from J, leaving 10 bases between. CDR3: CASSQGRVLEQFF. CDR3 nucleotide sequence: TGTGCCAGCAGCCAAGGCCGGGTCCTTGAGCAGTTCTTC.

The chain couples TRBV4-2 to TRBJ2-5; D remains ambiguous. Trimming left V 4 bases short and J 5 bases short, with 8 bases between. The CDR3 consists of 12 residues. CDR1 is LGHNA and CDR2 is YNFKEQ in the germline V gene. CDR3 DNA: TGTGCCAGCAGCCCCCCCATTGAGACCCAGTACTTC. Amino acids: CASSPPIETQYF.

The CDR3 reads CAMPRTGANFTYNEQFF. The CDR3 nucleotides are TGTGCCATGCCCAGGACAGGGGCGAATTTCACTTACAATGAGCAGTTCTTC. The V and J genes are TRBV2 and TRBJ2-1; TRBD1 matches at 9 bases. The junction had 17 bases not matched to a gene; V was cut back by 10 bases and J by 4 bases. This CDR3 is 17 amino acids long. Germline CDR1 is SNHLY and CDR2 is FYNNEI. Supplemented by reference TRBV2 and TRBJ2-1, the full variable domain reads EPEVTQTPSHQVTQMGQEVILRCVPISNHLYFYWYRQILGQKVEFLVSFYNNEISEKSEIFDDQFSVERPDGSNFTLKIRSTKLEDSAMYFCAMPRTGANFTYNEQFFGPGTRLTVL.

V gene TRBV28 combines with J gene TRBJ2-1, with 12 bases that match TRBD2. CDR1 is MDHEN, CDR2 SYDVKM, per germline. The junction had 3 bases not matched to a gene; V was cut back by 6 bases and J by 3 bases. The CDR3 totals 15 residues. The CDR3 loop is CASRSSGRVYNEQFF. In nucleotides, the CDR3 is TGTGCCAGCAGATCTAGCGGGAGGGTCTACAATGAGCAGTTCTTC. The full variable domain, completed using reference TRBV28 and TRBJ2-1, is DVKVTQSSRYLVKRTGEKVFLECVQDMDHENMFWYRQDPGLGLRLIYFSYDVKMKEKGDIPEGYSVSREKKERFSLILESASTNQTSMYLCASRSSGRVYNEQFFGPGTRLTVL.

The CDR3 coding sequence is TGTGCCAGCAGCGCCCAACAGGGCCCCGTCGACTACACCTTC. It translates to CASSAQQGPVDYTF. The V and J genes are TRBV7-2 and TRBJ1-2, with D possibly matching TRBD1 (6 bases). V lost 5 bases and J lost 10, with 20 bases in between. Germline CDR1 and CDR2: SGHTA and FQGNSA. The CDR3 sequence is 14 residues long.

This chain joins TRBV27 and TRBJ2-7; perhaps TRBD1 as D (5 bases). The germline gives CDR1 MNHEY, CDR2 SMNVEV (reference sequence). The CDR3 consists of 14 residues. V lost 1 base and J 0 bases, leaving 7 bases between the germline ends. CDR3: CASSLLQGSYEQYF. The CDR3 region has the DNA TGTGCCAGCAGTTTATTGCAGGGCTCCTACGAGCAGTACTTC.

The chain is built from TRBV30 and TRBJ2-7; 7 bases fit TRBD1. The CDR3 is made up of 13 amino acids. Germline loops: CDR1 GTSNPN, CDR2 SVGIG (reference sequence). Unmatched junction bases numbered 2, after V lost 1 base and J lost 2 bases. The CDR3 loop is CAWSAGQTYEQYF. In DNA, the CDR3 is TGTGCCTGGAGTGCGGGACAGACCTACGAGCAGTACTTC.

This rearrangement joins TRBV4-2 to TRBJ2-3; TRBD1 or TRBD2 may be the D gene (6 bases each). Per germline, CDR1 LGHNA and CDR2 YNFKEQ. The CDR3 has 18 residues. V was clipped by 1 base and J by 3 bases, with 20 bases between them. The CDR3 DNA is TGTGCCAGCAGCCAAGGCCCCCACGGAGGGGGGTCGACAGATACGCAGTATTTT. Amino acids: CASSQGPHGGGSTDTQYF.

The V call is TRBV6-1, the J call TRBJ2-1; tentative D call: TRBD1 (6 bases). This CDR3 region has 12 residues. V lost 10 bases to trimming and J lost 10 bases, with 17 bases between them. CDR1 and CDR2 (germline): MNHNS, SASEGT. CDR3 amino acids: CATGQSSPEQFF. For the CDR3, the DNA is TGTGCCACTGGACAGTCTAGCCCGGAGCAGTTCTTC.

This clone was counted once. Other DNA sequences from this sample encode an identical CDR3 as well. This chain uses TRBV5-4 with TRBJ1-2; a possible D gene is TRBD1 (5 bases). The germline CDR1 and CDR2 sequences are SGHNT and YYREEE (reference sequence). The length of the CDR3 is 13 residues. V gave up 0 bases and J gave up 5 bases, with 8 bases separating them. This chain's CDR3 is CASSLGGGYGYTF. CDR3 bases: TGTGCCAGCAGCTTGGGTGGGGGATATGGCTACACCTTC.

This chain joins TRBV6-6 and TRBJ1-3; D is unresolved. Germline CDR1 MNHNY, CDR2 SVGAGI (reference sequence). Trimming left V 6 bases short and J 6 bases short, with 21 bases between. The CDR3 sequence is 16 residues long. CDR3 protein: CASRAVAGSSKNTIYF. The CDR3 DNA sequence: TGTGCCAGCAGGGCAGTAGCCGGGTCCTCTAAAAACACCATATATTTT.

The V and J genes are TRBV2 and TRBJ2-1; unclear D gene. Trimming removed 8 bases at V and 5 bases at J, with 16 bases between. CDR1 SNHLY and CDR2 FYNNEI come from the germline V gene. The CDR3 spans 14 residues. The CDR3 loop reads CASAYPGYNNEQFF. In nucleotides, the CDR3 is TGTGCCAGCGCGTATCCCGGATACAACAATGAGCAGTTCTTC. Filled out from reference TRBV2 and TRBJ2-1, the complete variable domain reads EPEVTQTPSHQVTQMGQEVILRCVPISNHLYFYWYRQILGQKVEFLVSFYNNEISEKSEIFDDQFSVERPDGSNFTLKIRSTKLEDSAMYFCASAYPGYNNEQFFGPGTRLTVL.

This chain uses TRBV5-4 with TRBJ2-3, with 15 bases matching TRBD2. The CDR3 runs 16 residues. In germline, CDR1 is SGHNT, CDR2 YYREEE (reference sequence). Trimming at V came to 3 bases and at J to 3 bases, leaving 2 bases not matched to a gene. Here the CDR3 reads CASSSGTSGRTDTQYF. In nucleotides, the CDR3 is TGTGCCAGCAGCTCCGGGACTAGCGGGAGGACAGATACGCAGTATTTT.